These 19 T cell receptor beta chains share one sample of origin, sequenced in a study of OX40 agonist ivuxolimab in advanced cancers. TCRdb's table, derived via immunoSEQ multiplex PCR, lists solely in-frame clones and lacks some. The repertoire includes roughly 70,000 clones, 70% to 90% of them detected once, and 0.75% sits in the top ten. Specimen: CD4+ or CD8+ T cells sorted from blood, collected in a trial of the OX40 agonist ivuxolimab. The receptor set was obtained from an adult with an advanced solid tumor such as melanoma, head and neck, liver or kidney cancer.

The chain has TRBV28 and TRBJ1-2; possible D gene TRBD1, 6 bases. The CDR3 is 13 residues long. Deletions cut 6 bases from V and 2 bases from J, with 10 bases between. Germline V gives CDR1 MDHEN, CDR2 SYDVKM. CDR3 coding DNA: TGTGCCAGCAGGAAACAGGGAAACTATGGCTACACCTTC. This gives the protein CASRKQGNYGYTF.

The J gene is TRBJ2-3, the V gene TRBV5-8, with 11 bases that match TRBD2. The trim removed 4 bases at V and 0 bases at J, leaving 10 bases unmatched. This CDR3 spans 18 amino acids. CDR1 SGHTS and CDR2 YDEGEE come from the germline V gene. The CDR3 nucleotides are TGTGCCAGCAGCATGGGACTAGCGGCCATTTCTAGCACAGATACGCAGTATTTT. Amino acid sequence: CASSMGLAAISSTDTQYF.

This clone was seen just once. The chain recombines TRBV6-1 with TRBJ2-5; D is ambiguous. The germline CDR1 and CDR2 sequences are MNHNS and SASEGT. This CDR3 has 15 residues. Trimming left V 0 bases short and J 0 bases short, with 8 bases between. The CDR3 DNA reads as TGTGCCAGCAGTGAAGCTCGACTCAACCAAGAGACCCAGTACTTC. It encodes CASSEARLNQETQYF.

The chain carries TRBV5-1 and TRBJ2-4; 10 bases agree with TRBD1. J gave up 7 bases and V 0 bases, and 4 bases lay outside the gene matches. The germline gives CDR1 SGHRS, CDR2 YFSETQ. The CDR3 runs to 15 residues. The CDR3 reads CASSLGTGGWNIQYF. The CDR3 DNA is TGCGCCAGCAGCTTGGGGACAGGGGGTTGGAACATTCAGTACTTC.

This clone was seen just once. Its ends do not fully match the called genes, so a read error is possible. The V and J genes are TRBV13 and TRBJ2-7; D unclear. The germline gives CDR1 PRHDT, CDR2 FYEKMQ (reference sequence). This CDR3 has 12 amino acids. The CDR3 DNA reads TGTGCCAGCAGCTCGATCTCCTCCGAGCAGTACTTC. It is translated as CASSSISSEQYF.

This chain joins TRBV30 and TRBJ2-7; D remains unclear. Trimming shortened V by 0 bases and J by 1 base, and 13 bases separated the two germline ends. The CDR3 contains 15 residues. Germline V CDR1 and CDR2: GTSNPN, SVGIG (reference sequence). CDR3 sequence: CAWSVRAVTSYEQYF. In DNA, the CDR3 is TGTGCCTGGAGTGTAAGGGCAGTAACTTCCTACGAGCAGTACTTC.

The V and J genes are TRBV6-5 and TRBJ2-1; TRBD1 matches at 8 bases. With 2 bases clipped from V and 12 bases from J, the junction kept 3 bases outside the gene matches. Germline values: CDR1 MNHEY, CDR2 SVGAGI. This CDR3 contains 12 residues. The CDR3 loop reads CASSYPGQGQFF. CDR3 sequence (DNA): TGTGCCAGCAGTTACCCTGGACAGGGGCAGTTCTTC.

This clone was picked up one time. V gene TRBV27 combines with J gene TRBJ1-4, with a possible D match to TRBD1 (5 bases). Trimming stripped 5 bases from V and 7 bases from J, with 14 bases between. CDR1 is MNHEY and CDR2 is SMNVEV in the germline V gene (reference sequence). The CDR3 totals 14 residues. The CDR3: CASSAGRTFEKLFF. The CDR3, as DNA: TGTGCCAGCAGTGCGGGGCGCACTTTTGAAAAACTGTTTTTT. The full variable domain, rest sourced from reference TRBV27 and TRBJ1-4, is EAQVTQNPRYLITVTGKKLTVTCSQNMNHEYMSWYRQDPGLGLRQIYYSMNVEVTDKGDVPEGYKVSRKEKRNFPLILESPSPNQTSLYFCASSAGRTFEKLFFGSGTQLSVL.

The chain joins TRBV19 to TRBJ2-2; TRBD1 matches 9 bases. The CDR3 runs to 14 residues. The J segment lost 4 bases and the V segment lost 7 bases, leaving 4 bases of the junction unmatched. The germline V gene encodes CDR1 LNHDA and CDR2 SQIVND (reference sequence). The CDR3 DNA reads as TGTGCCAGTACCGGGACAGGGATCACCGGGGAGCTGTTTTTT. Its translation: CASTGTGITGELFF.

The chain carries TRBV11-3 and TRBJ2-2, with D maybe TRBD1 (6 bases). The CDR3 is 14 amino acids. Germline values: CDR1 SGHNT, CDR2 YENEEA. V gave up 5 bases and J gave up 5 bases, with 12 bases separating them. The CDR3 here is CASSLTGMTGELFF. In DNA form, the CDR3 reads TGTGCCAGCAGCCTTACAGGGATGACCGGGGAGCTGTTTTTT.

The chain uses TRBV6-5 and TRBJ2-1; D perhaps matches TRBD2 (7 bases). The germline V gene encodes CDR1 MNHEY and CDR2 SVGAGI. Trimming took 4 bases from V and 15 from J, leaving 25 bases between them. The CDR3 runs to 15 residues. The CDR3, as DNA: TGTGCCAGCAGTTTCGCAAAGGAGGGGGGGCTAGTACGGTTCTTC. Its protein is CASSFAKEGGLVRFF.

The rearrangement links TRBV5-1 to TRBJ2-6, with TRBD1 as a possible D gene (6 bases). The CDR3 contains 15 residues. The germline V and J ends were trimmed by 4 bases and 1 base, with 9 bases remaining between them. CDR1 and CDR2 from the germline V gene are SGHRS and YFSETQ. CDR3 in DNA: TGCGCCAGCAGCGTCACAGGGTCTGGGGCCAACGTCCTGACTTTC. Translated, it gives CASSVTGSGANVLTF.

The rearrangement joins TRBV7-8 to TRBJ1-1; D not resolved. CDR3 size: 15 residues. Per the germline V gene, CDR1 is SGHVS and CDR2 is FQNEAQ. Trimming took off 0 bases at V and 5 bases at J, with 13 bases between the two ends. CDR3 bases: TGTGCCAGCAGCTTAGCAAAGGGTTGGGTAACTGAAGCTTTCTTT. As protein: CASSLAKGWVTEAFF.

A note on this clone: An end of the junction differs from the germline gene, which may be a read error. The chain joins TRBV2 to TRBJ1-5; 9 nucleotides agree with TRBD1. The CDR3 totals 15 residues. The germline CDR1 and CDR2 sequences are SNHLY and FYNNEI. The CDR3 DNA reads as TGTGCCAGCAGCGAAGGGACAGGGAGCAATCAGCCCCAGCATTTT. As protein: CASSEGTGSNQPQHF.

Only one count was recorded for this clone. This CDR3 is CASSLMGLAGVGDTQYF. CDR3 DNA: TGTGCCAGCAGCTTGATGGGACTAGCGGGGGTGGGAGATACGCAGTATTTT. The chain recombines TRBV7-3 with TRBJ2-3; 14 bases map to TRBD2. CDR3 length: 17 amino acids. V gave up 3 bases and J gave up 5 bases; unmatched junction bases: 7. From germline, CDR1 is SGHTA and CDR2 FQGTGA.

J is TRBJ2-7 and V is TRBV6-6, with 9 bases lining up with TRBD2. This CDR3 region has 14 residues. Germline values: CDR1 MNHNY, CDR2 SVGAGI (reference sequence). V gave up 5 bases and J gave up 6 bases; unmatched junction bases: 8. The chain's CDR3 is CASSAGTSSGEQYF. The CDR3 bases are TGTGCCAGCAGTGCCGGGACTAGCTCGGGCGAGCAGTACTTC.

The V call is TRBV28, the J call TRBJ2-2; 8 bases fit TRBD2. The CDR3 runs 18 residues. The trim removed 5 bases at V and 2 bases at J, leaving 13 bases unmatched. Germline-derived CDR1 and CDR2 are MDHEN and SYDVKM. The CDR3 coding sequence is TGTGCCAGCAGTCAACTAGCGGTAATTCGAGATAACACCGGGGAGCTGTTTTTT. Amino acids: CASSQLAVIRDNTGELFF.

The chain's CDR3 is CSPSRGTEAFF. The CDR3 bases are TGCAGCCCCTCGAGGGGCACTGAAGCTTTCTTT. This sequence joins TRBV29-1 and TRBJ1-1; perhaps TRBD1 as D (5 bases). This CDR3 contains 11 residues. Germline CDR1 is SQVTM and CDR2 is ANQGSEA. Trimming removed 8 bases at V and 4 bases at J, with 11 bases between.

The chain has TRBV9 and TRBJ1-3, with 9 bases aligning to TRBD1. The CDR3 loop spans 16 amino acids. With V trimmed by 0 bases and J by 0 bases, 1 base remained unmatched. Germline CDR1 and CDR2: SGDLS and YYNGEE. CDR3 nucleotides: TGTGCCAGCAGCGTAGACAGGGGGCTCTCTGGAAACACCATATATTTT. Translating gives CASSVDRGLSGNTIYF. Full variable domain (rest looked up from reference TRBV9 and TRBJ1-3): DSGVTQTPKHLITATGQRVTLRCSPRSGDLSVYWYQQSLDQGLQFLIQYYNGEERAKGNILERFSAQQFPDLHSELNLSSLELGDSALYFCASSVDRGLSGNTIYFGEGSWLTVV.